This is a list of T cell receptor beta chains from one sample in a study of spatial heterogeneity in lung cancer. TCRdb analysed the 5' RACE reads with MiXCR anew, one entry per CDR3 protein. The sample has approximately 3,000 distinct CDR3 sequences, more than 5% seen once; the top ten hold around 8.5%. The sequences come from lung tumor tissue, collected at surgery. These receptors originate from a male donor with early-stage non-small cell lung cancer. The CDR3 runs from the conserved cysteine through the conserved F or W. A D gene is named only where the DNA matches it firmly. Clone sizes are shown as once, few, many, or a class for an expanded clone.

TGCAGCGTTGGCGCAGGGTATGAGCAGTACTTC CSVGAGYEQYF TRBJ2-7 NA TRBV29-1 medium-sized
TGTGCCAGCAGCCCGCTCAACTCCAATCAGCCCCAGCATTTT CASSPLNSNQPQHF TRBJ1-5 NA TRBV3-1 medium-sized
TGTGCCAGCAGGGACAGAAGAAATGAAAAACTGTTTTTT CASRDRRNEKLFF TRBJ1-4 NA TRBV2 medium-sized
TGTGCCAGCAGCTTAGGTGGGGGGACGATCACCTCTGGAAACACCATATATTTT CASSLGGGTITSGNTIYF TRBJ1-3 NA TRBV7-2 medium-sized
TGTGCCAGCAGGGACAGGGCAGAGACCCAGTACTTC CASRDRAETQYF TRBJ2-5 TRBD1 TRBV27 medium-sized
TGTGCCAGCAGCCTCATCGTGGGACTCGACACAGATACGCAGTATTTT CASSLIVGLDTDTQYF TRBJ2-3 NA TRBV3-1 medium-sized
TGCGCCAGCAGTGGGACAGTCCCAGCTAACTATGGCTACACCTTC CASSGTVPANYGYTF TRBJ1-2 NA TRBV10-2 medium-sized
TGTGCCATCAGTGAGGGGCTAGCGGGAGTTGGTGAGCAGTTCTTC CAISEGLAGVGEQFF TRBJ2-1 TRBD2 TRBV10-3 medium-sized
TGTGCCAGCAGCTCGAGGACAGGGTTATCCAGCAGGGAGCAGTTCTTC CASSSRTGLSSREQFF TRBJ2-1 TRBD1 TRBV7-9 many
TGTGCCAGCAGCTTAGAGCTGGGGGCGCGCAATCAGCCCCAGCATTTT CASSLELGARNQPQHF TRBJ1-5 NA TRBV7-2 medium-sized
TGTGCCAGCAACTCGTTCACCTACAATGAGCAGTTCTTC CASNSFTYNEQFF TRBJ2-1 NA TRBV11-1 medium-sized
TGCGCCAGCAGCTTAGGGACACAGAGCAATCAGCCCCAGCATTTT CASSLGTQSNQPQHF TRBJ1-5 NA TRBV5-1 medium-sized